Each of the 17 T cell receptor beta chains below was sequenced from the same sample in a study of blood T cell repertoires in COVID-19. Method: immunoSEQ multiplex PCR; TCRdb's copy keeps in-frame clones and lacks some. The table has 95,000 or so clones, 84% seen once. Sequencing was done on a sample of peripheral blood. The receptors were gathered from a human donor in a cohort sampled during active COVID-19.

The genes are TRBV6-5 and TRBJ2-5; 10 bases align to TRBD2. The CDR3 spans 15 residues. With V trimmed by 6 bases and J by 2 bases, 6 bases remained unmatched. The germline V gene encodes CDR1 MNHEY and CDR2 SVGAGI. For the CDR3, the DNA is TGTGCCAGCAGCCCCGGGACTAGCGTTCAAGAGACCCAGTACTTC. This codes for CASSPGTSVQETQYF.

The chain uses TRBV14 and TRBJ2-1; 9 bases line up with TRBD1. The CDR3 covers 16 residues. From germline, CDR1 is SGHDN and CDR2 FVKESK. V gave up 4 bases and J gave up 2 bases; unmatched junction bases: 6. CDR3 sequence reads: CASSRTGTGTYNEQFF. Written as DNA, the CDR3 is TGTGCCAGCAGCCGGACCGGGACAGGGACCTACAATGAGCAGTTCTTC.

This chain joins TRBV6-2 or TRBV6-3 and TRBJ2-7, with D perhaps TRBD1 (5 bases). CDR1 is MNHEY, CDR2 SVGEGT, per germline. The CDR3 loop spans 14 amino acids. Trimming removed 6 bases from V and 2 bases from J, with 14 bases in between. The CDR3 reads CASSRQGNAYEQYF. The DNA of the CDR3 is TGTGCCAGCAGCCGGCAGGGAAACGCCTACGAGCAGTACTTC.

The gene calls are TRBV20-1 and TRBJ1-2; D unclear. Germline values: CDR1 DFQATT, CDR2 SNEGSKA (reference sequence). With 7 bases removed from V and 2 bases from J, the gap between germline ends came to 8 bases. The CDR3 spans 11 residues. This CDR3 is CSVTVNYGYTF. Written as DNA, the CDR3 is TGCAGTGTAACGGTGAACTATGGCTACACCTTC.

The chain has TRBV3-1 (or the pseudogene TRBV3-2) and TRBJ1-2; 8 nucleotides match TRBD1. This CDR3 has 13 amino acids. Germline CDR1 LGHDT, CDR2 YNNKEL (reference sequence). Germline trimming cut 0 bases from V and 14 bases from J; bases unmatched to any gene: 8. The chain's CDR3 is CASSQDRQGAQTF. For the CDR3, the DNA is TGTGCCAGCAGCCAAGATCGTCAGGGGGCGCAAACCTTC.

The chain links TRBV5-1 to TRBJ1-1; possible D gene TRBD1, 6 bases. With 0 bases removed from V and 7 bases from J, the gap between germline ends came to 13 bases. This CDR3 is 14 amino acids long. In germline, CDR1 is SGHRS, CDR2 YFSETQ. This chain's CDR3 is CASSLDQGNLEAFF. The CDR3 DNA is TGCGCCAGCAGCTTGGATCAGGGGAACCTTGAAGCTTTCTTT.

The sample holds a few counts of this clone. As DNA, the CDR3 is TGTGCCAGCAGCCGGACAGGGGTCGGGGGCGAGCAGTACTTC. Translation: CASSRTGVGGEQYF. This chain uses TRBV7-9 with TRBJ2-7, with 9 bases aligning to TRBD1. CDR3 length: 14 residues. The J segment lost 6 bases and the V segment lost 5 bases, leaving 8 bases of the junction unmatched. The germline CDR1 and CDR2 sequences are SEHNR and FQNEAQ (reference sequence). The whole variable domain, remainder taken from reference TRBV7-9 and TRBJ2-7, is DTGVSQNPRHKITKRGQNVTFRCDPISEHNRLYWYRQTLGQGPEFLTYFQNEAQLEKSRLLSDRFSAERPKGSFSTLEIQRTEQGDSAMYLCASSRTGVGGEQYFGPGTRLTVT.

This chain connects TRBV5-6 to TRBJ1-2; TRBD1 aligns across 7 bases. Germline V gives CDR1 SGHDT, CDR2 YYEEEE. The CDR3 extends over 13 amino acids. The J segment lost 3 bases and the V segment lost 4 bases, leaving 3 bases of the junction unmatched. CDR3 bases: TGTGCCAGCAGCCGGGGGACAGACTATGGCTACACCTTC. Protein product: CASSRGTDYGYTF.

The CDR3 DNA reads as TGTGCCAGCAAAGGGTCGACAGGCTGGGGCGGAAACACCATATATTTT. Translation gives CASKGSTGWGGNTIYF. This sequence joins TRBV28 and TRBJ1-3, with a possible D match to TRBD1 (6 bases). The CDR3 runs to 16 residues. V was shortened by 7 bases and J by 4 bases, with 20 bases between the two germline ends. Germline-derived CDR1 and CDR2 are MDHEN and SYDVKM.

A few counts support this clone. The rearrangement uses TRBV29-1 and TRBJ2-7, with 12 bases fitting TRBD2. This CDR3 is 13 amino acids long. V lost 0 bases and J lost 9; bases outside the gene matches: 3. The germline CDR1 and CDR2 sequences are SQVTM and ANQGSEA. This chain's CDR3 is CSVEETSGRAQYF. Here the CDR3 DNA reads TGCAGCGTTGAAGAGACTAGCGGGAGAGCGCAGTACTTC.

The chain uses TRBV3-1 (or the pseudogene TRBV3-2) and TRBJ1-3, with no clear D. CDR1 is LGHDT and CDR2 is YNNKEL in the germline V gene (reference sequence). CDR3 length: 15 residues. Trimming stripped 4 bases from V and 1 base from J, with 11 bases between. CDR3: CASSPARASGNTIYF. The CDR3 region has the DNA TGTGCCAGCAGCCCAGCGAGGGCTTCTGGAAACACCATATATTTT.

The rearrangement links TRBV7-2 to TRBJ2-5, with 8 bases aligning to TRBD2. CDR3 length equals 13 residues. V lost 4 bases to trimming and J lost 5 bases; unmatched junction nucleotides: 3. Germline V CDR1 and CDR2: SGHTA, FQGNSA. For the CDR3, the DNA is TGTGCCAGCAGCTCGGGCGGGGGGGAGACCCAGTACTTC. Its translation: CASSSGGGETQYF.

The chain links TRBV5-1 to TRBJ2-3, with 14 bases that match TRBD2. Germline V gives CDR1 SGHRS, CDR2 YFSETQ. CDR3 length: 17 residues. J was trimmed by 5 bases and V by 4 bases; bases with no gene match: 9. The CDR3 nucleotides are TGCGCCAGCAGCAAACCGGGACTAGCGGGGGAAGGAGATACGCAGTATTTT. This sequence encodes CASSKPGLAGEGDTQYF.

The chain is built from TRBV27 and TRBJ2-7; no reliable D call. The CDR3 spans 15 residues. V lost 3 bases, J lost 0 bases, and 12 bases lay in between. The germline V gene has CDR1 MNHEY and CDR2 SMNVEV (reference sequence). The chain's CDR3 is CASSLADTSSYEQYF. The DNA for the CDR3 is TGTGCCAGCAGTTTGGCCGACACCAGCTCCTACGAGCAGTACTTC.

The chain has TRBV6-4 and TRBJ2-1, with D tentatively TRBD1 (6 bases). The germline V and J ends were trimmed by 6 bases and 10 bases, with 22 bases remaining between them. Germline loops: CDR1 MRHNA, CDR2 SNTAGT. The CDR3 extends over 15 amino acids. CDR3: CASRPEGVGSIEQFF. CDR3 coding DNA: TGTGCCAGCAGACCCGAGGGGGTGGGGTCAATAGAGCAGTTCTTC.

The CDR3 nucleotides read TGCGCCAGCAGCTTGGTACTAACCACCGGGGAGCTGTTTTTT. Its protein is CASSLVLTTGELFF. The chain employs TRBV5-1 and TRBJ2-2, with unresolved D. The length of the CDR3 is 14 residues. CDR1 and CDR2 (germline): SGHRS, YFSETQ. The V gene lost 0 bases and the J gene lost 4 bases, with 7 bases spanning the gap.

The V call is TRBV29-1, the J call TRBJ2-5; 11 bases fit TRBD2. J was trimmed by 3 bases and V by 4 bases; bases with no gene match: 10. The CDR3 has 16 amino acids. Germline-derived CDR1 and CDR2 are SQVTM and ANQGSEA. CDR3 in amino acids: CSVVPAGTSGKETQYF. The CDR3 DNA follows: TGCAGCGTTGTACCAGCCGGGACTAGCGGTAAAGAGACCCAGTACTTC.